This passage covers 9 T cell receptor beta chains from one sample sequenced in a study of shared clonotypes between healthy human individuals. Profiling relied on immunoSEQ multiplex PCR, and the TCRdb table lists in-frame clones only, not all of them. The data show millions of clones, 80% to 95% seen once. What was sequenced was naive CD4+ T cells from PBMCs. Specified subset: CD45RA+ positively selected. These receptors came from a man between 18 and 35 years old in good health. Some clones in this sample may be carry-over from other donors' samples.

This chain uses TRBV9 with TRBJ2-3; 8 bases match TRBD2. The CDR3 runs 15 residues. Germline assignment: CDR1 SGDLS and CDR2 YYNGEE. V gave up 1 base and J gave up 5 bases; unmatched junction bases: 6. CDR3 protein: CASSVREGLGDTQYF. Written as DNA, the CDR3 is TGTGCCAGCAGCGTACGGGAGGGGTTGGGAGATACGCAGTATTTT.

This clone is a singleton in its sample. V is TRBV5-4 and J is TRBJ2-2; weak D call: TRBD2 (6 bases). This CDR3 has 16 amino acids. Trimming stripped 4 bases from V and 4 bases from J, with 17 bases between. Germline V CDR1 and CDR2: SGHNT, YYREEE (reference sequence). The CDR3 protein is CASSTFTGGPTGELFF. CDR3 nucleotides: TGTGCCAGCAGCACGTTCACCGGGGGACCCACCGGGGAGCTGTTTTTT.

The rearrangement uses TRBV5-1 and TRBJ2-3, with 12 bases aligning to TRBD2. V shed 1 base, J shed 2 bases, and the junction held 5 bases outside the gene matches. CDR1 and CDR2 (germline): SGHRS, YFSETQ. The CDR3 sequence is 17 residues long. This CDR3 reads CASSLMGLAGTTDTQYF. CDR3 DNA sequence: TGCGCCAGCAGCTTGATGGGACTAGCGGGCACCACAGATACGCAGTATTTT.

This chain links TRBV30 with TRBJ2-2; 8 bases are a match to TRBD2. This CDR3 is built from 15 residues. Germline V gene lookup returns CDR1 GTSNPN and CDR2 SVGIG (reference sequence). With 0 bases clipped from V and 7 bases from J, the junction kept 7 bases outside the gene matches. The CDR3 protein is CAWSVGTSVLGELFF. The CDR3 bases are TGTGCCTGGAGTGTAGGGACTAGTGTGCTCGGGGAGCTGTTTTTT.

The V and J genes are TRBV19 and TRBJ2-7, with 10 bases that match TRBD1. The CDR3 has 14 amino acids. Germline V CDR1 and CDR2: LNHDA, SQIVND (reference sequence). The junction had 8 bases not matched to a gene; V was cut back by 6 bases and J by 6 bases. The CDR3 is CASRSGTGVFEQYF. In nucleotides, the CDR3 is TGTGCCAGTAGGTCGGGGACAGGGGTCTTCGAGCAGTACTTC.

This rearrangement joins TRBV28 to TRBJ2-7; unclear D gene. Trimming left V 1 base short and J 1 base short, with 14 bases between. This CDR3 contains 16 residues. Germline CDR1 is MDHEN and CDR2 is SYDVKM. The CDR3: CASSLYAKTFSYEQYF. The CDR3 DNA follows: TGTGCCAGCAGTTTATACGCCAAAACTTTTTCCTACGAGCAGTACTTC. The full variable domain, its missing parts supplied by reference TRBV28 and TRBJ2-7, is DVKVTQSSRYLVKRTGEKVFLECVQDMDHENMFWYRQDPGLGLRLIYFSYDVKMKEKGDIPEGYSVSREKKERFSLILESASTNQTSMYLCASSLYAKTFSYEQYFGPGTRLTVT.

This chain's CDR3 is CAISESGQGTDTQYF. The CDR3 coding sequence is TGTGCCATCAGTGAGTCGGGACAAGGCACAGATACGCAGTATTTT. The V and J genes are TRBV10-3 and TRBJ2-3, with D tentatively TRBD1 (6 bases). The V gene's germline CDR1 is ENHRY and CDR2 SYGVKD. The CDR3 has 15 residues. Trimming cost V 0 bases and J 1 base, with 8 bases left between them.

The chain has TRBV21-1 and TRBJ2-6; the table's D call of TRBD1 was not tested on the DNA. TRBV21-1 is a listed pseudogene. This CDR3 is 16 amino acids long. The CDR3 is CARSAGGPSGANVLTF. DNA for the CDR3: TGTGCCAGATCGGCAGGGGGTCCCTCTGGGGCCAACGTCCTGACTTTC.

This chain uses TRBV9 with TRBJ1-1; a weak D match, TRBD1 (6 bases). The CDR3 spans 13 residues. CDR1 SGDLS and CDR2 YYNGEE come from the germline V gene. Trimming left V 5 bases short and J 0 bases short, with 8 bases between. The CDR3 reads CASSTGMNTEAFF. As DNA, the CDR3 is TGTGCCAGCAGTACAGGGATGAACACTGAAGCTTTCTTT.